The 14 T cell receptor beta chains below were found in one sample sequenced in a study of TIL therapy for anti-PD-1-resistant metastatic lung cancer. Time point: pre-treatment sample, taken before nivolumab and TIL therapy. Sequencing used immunoSEQ v3. Using immunoSEQ multiplex PCR, the repertoire was profiled, and TCRdb retains in-frame clones only, with some absent. The top ten hold around 4.8% of the sample, which has 50,000 or so clones, around three quarters seen once. Sequences were derived from blood, sampled at baseline. These receptors all come from a woman between 25 and 85 years old with non-small cell lung cancer.

This chain connects TRBV5-6 to TRBJ2-7; D not resolved. V was pared by 4 bases and J by 6 bases, with 11 bases between. The CDR3 totals 12 residues. Germline lookup yields CDR1 SGHDT and CDR2 YYEEEE. CDR3 nucleotides: TGTGCCAGCAGCGGGATGGCGATCGAGCAGTACTTC. Translating gives CASSGMAIEQYF.

The rearrangement links TRBV25-1 to TRBJ1-2; tentative D call: TRBD1 (5 bases). The CDR3 has 13 residues. V shed 5 bases and J shed 3 bases, with 10 bases lying between them. The germline V gene has CDR1 MGHDK and CDR2 SYGVNS. The CDR3 here is CASSQRGDYGYTF. The CDR3 bases are TGTGCCAGCAGTCAGAGAGGGGACTATGGCTACACCTTC.

This clone has just a few counts. The chain carries TRBV11-2 and TRBJ1-6, with a tentative D call TRBD1 (6 bases). The V and J ends lost 1 base and 6 bases respectively, with 10 bases between them. The CDR3 spans 15 residues. Germline V gene data show CDR1 as SGHAT and CDR2 as FQNNGV. DNA for the CDR3: TGTGCCAGCAGCTTAGTTTGGACAGCTAATTCACCCCTCCACTTT. Protein: CASSLVWTANSPLHF.

This sequence joins TRBV1 and TRBJ2-7; the table's D call, TRBD2, was not checked against the DNA. TRBV1 is given as a pseudogene. There are 13 residues in the CDR3. The CDR3 loop is CTSSRGTSYEQYF. CDR3 in DNA: TGCACCAGCAGTCGCGGGACGTCCTACGAGCAGTACTTC.

This rearrangement joins TRBV9 to TRBJ2-3; D possibly corresponds to TRBD1 (5 bases). V was cut by 3 bases and J by 1 base, with 9 bases left in between. The CDR3 extends over 14 amino acids. CDR1 SGDLS and CDR2 YYNGEE come from the germline V gene. The CDR3 protein is CASSALGGTDTQYF. CDR3 DNA: TGTGCCAGCAGCGCTCTAGGGGGCACAGATACGCAGTATTTT.

The chain is built from TRBV27 and TRBJ2-3; D call uncertain. V lost 0 bases, J lost 0 bases, and 4 bases lay in between. The CDR3 runs 14 residues. Germline loops: CDR1 MNHEY, CDR2 SMNVEV (reference sequence). CDR3 sequence reads: CASSLSASTDTQYF. CDR3 sequence (DNA): TGTGCCAGCAGTTTATCGGCCAGCACAGATACGCAGTATTTT.

The gene calls are TRBV10-2 and TRBJ1-3; D possibly corresponds to TRBD1 (6 bases). V shed 3 bases and J shed 0 bases, with 12 bases lying between them. Germline V CDR1 and CDR2: WSHSY, SAAADI. The CDR3 covers 16 residues. CDR3: CASSDWDKLSGNTIYF. The CDR3 bases are TGCGCCAGCAGTGATTGGGACAAGCTCTCTGGAAACACCATATATTTT.

To note about this clone: This CDR3 is also generated by other DNA sequences in the sample. The chain employs TRBV7-6 and TRBJ2-7; D gene uncertain. V lost 0 bases and J 5 bases, leaving 14 bases between the germline ends. The CDR3 extends over 15 amino acids. Germline assignment: CDR1 SGHVS and CDR2 FNYEAQ. The CDR3 loop reads CASSLAHLPRNEQYF. CDR3 nucleotide sequence: TGTGCCAGCAGCTTAGCCCATCTTCCTCGTAACGAGCAGTACTTC.

The gene calls are TRBV5-6 and TRBJ2-7; D is uncertain. V was shortened by 4 bases and J by 4 bases, with 18 bases between the two germline ends. Germline V gene data show CDR1 as SGHDT and CDR2 as YYEEEE. The CDR3 totals 15 residues. CDR3 nucleotide sequence: TGTGCCAGCAGCCCTGCCACCGGAGTGTCTTACGAGCAGTACTTC. Residues: CASSPATGVSYEQYF.

For this clone: Compared with germline, one end of the junction differs, possibly owing to a read error. The rearrangement joins TRBV5-1 to TRBJ1-2; the D gene is possibly TRBD1 (6 bases). CDR1 is SGHRS, CDR2 YFSETQ, per germline. CDR3 length equals 13 residues. CDR3 DNA: TGCGCCAGCAGTTTGGACAGAACGTACGGCTACACCTTC. As protein: CASSLDRTYGYTF. The full variable domain, completed using reference TRBV5-1 and TRBJ1-2, is KAGVTQTPRYLIKTRGQQVTLSCSPISGHRSVSWYQQTPGQGLQFLFEYFSETQRNKGNFPGRFSGRQFSNSRSEMNVSTLELGDSALYLCASSLDRTYGYTFGSGTRLTVV.

V and J are TRBV11-2 and TRBJ2-1; the D is unclear. The CDR3 totals 12 residues. CDR1 and CDR2 (germline): SGHAT, FQNNGV. V was clipped by 3 bases and J by 7 bases, with 7 bases between them. The DNA for the CDR3 is TGTGCCAGCAGCTTGGAAGCGAATGAGCAGTTCTTC. The encoded protein is CASSLEANEQFF.

The V call is TRBV5-4, the J call TRBJ2-7; tentatively, D is TRBD1 (5 bases). V was shortened by 10 bases and J by 4 bases, with 18 bases between the two germline ends. Germline assignment: CDR1 SGHNT and CDR2 YYREEE (reference sequence). The CDR3 is 13 residues long. The CDR3 reads CASGNDFSYEQYF. Written as DNA, the CDR3 is TGTGCCTCAGGGAACGACTTCAGTTACGAGCAGTACTTC.

The V and J genes are TRBV10-1 and TRBJ2-3; 11 nucleotides line up with TRBD2. CDR1 is WNHNN, CDR2 SYGVQD, per germline (reference sequence). The ends lost 3 bases at V and 0 bases at J; junction bases unmatched: 5. This CDR3 is 17 amino acids long. Here the CDR3 reads CASSDLGLAGSTDTQYF. CDR3 DNA: TGCGCCAGCAGTGATCTTGGACTAGCGGGTAGCACAGATACGCAGTATTTT.

A few counts support this clone. The rearrangement joins TRBV30 to TRBJ1-1; no clear D. V lost 7 bases, J lost 1 base, and 13 bases lay in between. The CDR3 spans 13 residues. The germline CDR1 and CDR2 sequences are GTSNPN and SVGIG (reference sequence). The CDR3 reads CASTRAANTEAFF. The DNA for the CDR3 is TGTGCCTCTACACGGGCGGCGAACACTGAAGCTTTCTTT.